The 16 T cell receptor beta chains below were found in one sample sequenced in a study of regulatory T cells in long-lasting Graves disease. Time point given: newly diagnosed GD, antithyroid drugs for less than 3 months. PBMCs provided the RNA from which the TCR library was made. Assembly of TCR beta libraries relied on iRepertoire HTBI primers together with Arm-PCR of CDR3 regions. One entry per CDR3 protein, called by TCRdb with MiXCR from the multiplex PCR reads. The sample lists under 450,000 distinct CDR3 sequences; about 16% were seen once. This sample also appeared in a second study, on T cells in Graves' hyperthyroidism and ophthalmopathy.

This sample comprised peripheral blood mononuclear cells (PBMCs), obtained at new diagnosis, from a patient treated with antithyroid drugs. These receptors were obtained from a woman aged 18-29 years with Graves disease.

This clonotype has a count of ten or more. The chain combines TRBV11-2 with TRBJ2-1, with 14 bases fitting TRBD2. V lost 5 bases to trimming and J lost 8 bases; unmatched junction nucleotides: 5. This CDR3 has 15 amino acids. Per germline, CDR1 SGHAT and CDR2 FQNNGV. The CDR3, as DNA: TGTGCCAGCAGCCCGACTAGCGGGAGGGACTATGAGCAGTTCTTC. Translated, it gives CASSPTSGRDYEQFF.

This clonotype was picked up many times. CDR3 sequence reads: CASSKTGLAVTDTQYF. Written as DNA, the CDR3 is TGTGCCAGCAGCAAGACGGGGCTAGCGGTCACAGATACGCAGTATTTT. The J gene is TRBJ2-3, the V gene TRBV9; 7 bases map to TRBD2. Germline values: CDR1 SGDLS, CDR2 YYNGEE. V was pared by 4 bases and J by 2 bases, with 10 bases of the junction left unmatched. The CDR3 is 16 amino acids.

The chain uses TRBV29-1 and TRBJ1-1; no definite D call. The CDR3 is 10 amino acids. With 5 bases removed from V and 3 bases from J, the gap between germline ends came to 4 bases. Germline-derived CDR1 and CDR2 are SQVTM and ANQGSEA. The CDR3 coding sequence is TGCAGCGTTACTTACACTGAAGCTTTCTTT. Encoded protein: CSVTYTEAFF.

This clonotype was seen only a few times. This rearrangement joins TRBV12-3 or TRBV12-4 to TRBJ1-3; a weak D match, TRBD1 (6 bases). V was shortened by 3 bases and J by 10 bases, with 16 bases between the two germline ends. The CDR3 spans 14 residues. The CDR3 here is CASSLGQGRQTIYF. As DNA, the CDR3 is TGTGCCAGCAGTTTGGGGCAGGGGAGGCAAACCATATATTTT.

The chain is built from TRBV29-1 and TRBJ2-2; D perhaps matches TRBD2 (5 bases). The V end lost 3 bases, the J end lost 6 bases, and 11 bases lay between the germline ends. The CDR3 consists of 13 residues. Germline CDR1 is SQVTM and CDR2 is ANQGSEA. The CDR3 reads CSVDTRDAGELFF. Here the CDR3 DNA reads TGCAGCGTTGATACGAGGGATGCCGGGGAGCTGTTTTTT.

The V and J genes are TRBV4-1 and TRBJ2-7, with a weak D call TRBD2 (6 bases). The CDR3 totals 14 residues. Trimming took off 2 bases at V and 4 bases at J, with 12 bases between the two ends. CDR1 is MGHRA and CDR2 is YSYEKL in the germline V gene. CDR3 protein: CASSQSPLAYEQYF. The DNA of the CDR3 is TGCGCCAGCAGCCAATCCCCTCTAGCGTACGAGCAGTACTTC.

This clonotype has a handful of counts. The chain couples TRBV9 to TRBJ2-2, with D possibly matching TRBD1 (5 bases). Trimming removed 3 bases from V and 1 base from J, with 16 bases in between. Germline-derived CDR1 and CDR2 are SGDLS and YYNGEE. The CDR3 totals 17 residues. For the CDR3, the DNA is TGTGCCAGCAGCGAGCCCCTCAGGGTGCAGAACACCGGGGAGCTGTTTTTT. This codes for CASSEPLRVQNTGELFF.

This chain joins TRBV4-2 and TRBJ1-5, with a possible D match to TRBD1 (5 bases). The length of the CDR3 is 13 residues. V was cut by 3 bases and J by 6 bases, with 9 bases left in between. Germline values: CDR1 LGHNA, CDR2 YNFKEQ. The CDR3 DNA reads TGTGCCAGCAGCCATGCTGGGGGTCAGCCCCAGCATTTT. Translated: CASSHAGGQPQHF.

Only one count was recorded for this clonotype. The chain employs TRBV7-7 and TRBJ1-3; perhaps TRBD1 as D (5 bases). The CDR3 is made up of 13 amino acids. The germline CDR1 and CDR2 sequences are SSHAT and FNYEAQ (reference sequence). The CDR3 protein is CASAEGTGNTIYF. CDR3 DNA: TGTGCTAGCGCCGAGGGGACTGGAAACACCATATATTTT.

Ten or more counts support this clonotype. The J gene is TRBJ1-5, the V gene TRBV11-1, with 8 bases identical to TRBD1. From germline, CDR1 is SGHAT and CDR2 FQDESV (reference sequence). The CDR3 is 15 residues long. V shed 0 bases, J shed 5 bases, and the junction held 3 bases outside the gene matches. The CDR3 sequence is CASSLASGGDQPQHF. The CDR3 DNA is TGTGCCAGCAGCTTAGCGTCAGGGGGCGATCAGCCCCAGCATTTT.

This clonotype was seen many times. The rearrangement links TRBV2 to TRBJ2-7; TRBD2 matches 8 bases. This CDR3 spans 14 amino acids. Trimming at V came to 3 bases and at J to 6 bases, leaving 7 bases not matched to a gene. Germline V gives CDR1 SNHLY, CDR2 FYNNEI. CDR3 nucleotide sequence: TGTGCCAGCAGTGATACGGCGGGGGGTCTCGAGCAGTACTTC. This sequence encodes CASSDTAGGLEQYF.

This clonotype was recorded at least ten times. The V call is TRBV28, the J call TRBJ2-5; perhaps TRBD1 as D (5 bases). V was trimmed by 1 base and J by 2 bases, leaving 11 bases between them. Looked up from germline, CDR1 is MDHEN and CDR2 is SYDVKM. This CDR3 comprises 15 residues. The CDR3 spells CASSLLGPPQETQYF. CDR3 DNA sequence: TGTGCCAGCAGTTTATTGGGGCCCCCACAAGAGACCCAGTACTTC.

This clonotype was counted a few times. This chain links TRBV20-1 with TRBJ2-7; 13 bases line up with TRBD2. Germline lookup yields CDR1 DFQATT and CDR2 SNEGSKA (reference sequence). The CDR3 consists of 16 residues. V dropped 6 bases and J dropped 7; count of bases not matched to a gene: 15. This CDR3 is CSARTSGSLRPWEQYF. In DNA form, the CDR3 reads TGCAGTGCCCGGACTAGCGGGAGTCTCCGTCCCTGGGAGCAGTACTTC.

The sample holds many counts of this clonotype. This chain connects TRBV5-1 to TRBJ2-3; 9 positions agree with TRBD1. After removal of 4 bases from V and 1 base from J, the junction contained 7 bases not matched to a gene. Per the germline V gene, CDR1 is SGHRS and CDR2 is YFSETQ. The CDR3 is 16 amino acids. The chain's CDR3 is CASSMEGQGRTDTQYF. CDR3 DNA: TGCGCCAGCAGCATGGAGGGACAGGGCCGCACAGATACGCAGTATTTT.

Many counts were recorded for this clonotype. The rearrangement links TRBV13 to TRBJ2-4; 13 bases are a match to TRBD2. Germline V gene sequence: CDR1 PRHDT, CDR2 FYEKMQ (reference sequence). The CDR3 runs 16 residues. V dropped 4 bases and J dropped 8; count of bases not matched to a gene: 8. CDR3 bases: TGTGCCAGCAGCTCACTGACTAGCGGGGGGCTGCACATTCAGTACTTC. It specifies CASSSLTSGGLHIQYF.

This clonotype was detected many times. V and J are TRBV7-9 and TRBJ1-5; D unresolved. The CDR3 spans 14 residues. V was shortened by 1 base and J by 9 bases, with 13 bases between the two germline ends. Looked up from germline, CDR1 is SEHNR and CDR2 is FQNEAQ (reference sequence). The CDR3 region has the DNA TGTGCCAGCAGCTTAGGATCCTCTCGGTGGCCCCAGCATTTT. It translates to CASSLGSSRWPQHF.